The 27 T cell receptor beta chains below come from one sample, sequenced in a study of cytomegalovirus exposure and HLA in healthy donors. Amplification used 60 Vbeta primers and 13 Jbeta primers. Some clones are missing from TCRdb's copy, which holds only in-frame ones; the method was immunoSEQ multiplex PCR. Found here are 160,000 or so clones, 65% to 90% of them singletons; the top ten hold 6.6%. The source material was PBMCs. All receptors derive from a woman between 50 and 59 years old in good health and CMV-seropositive.

The V and J genes are TRBV30 and TRBJ1-1; TRBD1 might be the D (6 bases). This CDR3 spans 13 amino acids. The V gene's germline CDR1 is GTSNPN and CDR2 SVGIG (reference sequence). Trimming removed 4 bases at V and 5 bases at J, with 14 bases between. CDR3 loop: CAWNRAGATEAFF. DNA for the CDR3: TGTGCCTGGAATAGGGCAGGGGCGACTGAAGCTTTCTTT. Drawing the rest from reference TRBV30 and TRBJ1-1, the complete variable domain is SQTIHQWPATLVQPVGSPLSLECTVEGTSNPNLYWYRQAAGRGLQLLFYSVGIGQISSEVPQNLSASRPQDRQFILSSKKLLLSDSGFYLCAWNRAGATEAFFGQGTRLTVV.

V and J are TRBV14 and TRBJ2-5; TRBD1 aligns across 9 bases. Germline CDR1 reads SGHDN; CDR2 reads FVKESK. V shed 2 bases, J shed 1 base, and the junction held 8 bases outside the gene matches. The CDR3 extends over 17 amino acids. The CDR3 region is CASSQFTGTGIQETQYF. The CDR3 DNA follows: TGTGCCAGCAGCCAATTTACCGGGACAGGGATCCAAGAGACCCAGTACTTC.

The chain is built from TRBV6-5 and TRBJ1-2; maybe TRBD1 (5 bases). Germline loops: CDR1 MNHEY, CDR2 SVGAGI. This CDR3 spans 12 amino acids. V lost 10 bases and J 4 bases, leaving 13 bases between the germline ends. The CDR3 reads CATWGGIYGYTF. Here the CDR3 DNA reads TGTGCCACCTGGGGGGGGATCTATGGCTACACCTTC.

The rearrangement links TRBV4-1 to TRBJ1-2; D call uncertain. Germline CDR1 is MGHRA and CDR2 is YSYEKL. The V end lost 0 bases, the J end lost 5 bases, and 7 bases lay between the germline ends. The CDR3 has 13 residues. The CDR3 sequence is CASSQDTGYGYTF. The CDR3 bases are TGCGCCAGCAGCCAAGATACCGGGTATGGCTACACCTTC.

Remarks on this clone: This specimen includes other DNA sequences encoding the same CDR3. J is TRBJ2-3 and V is TRBV6-5; 8 nucleotides align to TRBD2. Trimming took 0 bases from V and 3 from J; bases not matched to a gene: 2. The germline V gene encodes CDR1 MNHEY and CDR2 SVGAGI. The CDR3 is made up of 15 amino acids. The CDR3 nucleotides read TGTGCCAGCAGTTACTCCGGGGGGGGTACAGATACGCAGTATTTT. Translated: CASSYSGGGTDTQYF.

This clone was seen a single time. This chain links TRBV9 with TRBJ2-1; 10 positions agree with TRBD1. Unmatched junction bases numbered 7, after V lost 0 bases and J lost 4 bases. Germline loops: CDR1 SGDLS, CDR2 YYNGEE. The CDR3 loop spans 17 amino acids. The DNA for the CDR3 is TGTGCCAGCAGCGTAGCATTTGGGGGACAGGGGTACAATGAGCAGTTCTTC. Amino acid sequence: CASSVAFGGQGYNEQFF.

The gene calls are TRBV10-3 and TRBJ1-1; the D gene is possibly TRBD1 (6 bases). Germline values: CDR1 ENHRY, CDR2 SYGVKD. Trimming left V 6 bases short and J 0 bases short, with 14 bases between. The CDR3 runs 15 residues. CDR3 residues: CAIRTGPPLNTEAFF. Here the CDR3 DNA reads TGTGCCATCAGGACAGGCCCACCCCTGAACACTGAAGCTTTCTTT.

The chain combines TRBV6-5 with TRBJ1-4; tentative D call: TRBD1 (5 bases). Germline assignment: CDR1 MNHEY and CDR2 SVGAGI. This CDR3 has 15 residues. V dropped 4 bases and J dropped 7 bases, with 16 bases sitting between them. CDR3: CASSSLQGSTEKLFF. Written as DNA, the CDR3 is TGTGCCAGCAGTTCGTTGCAGGGCTCGACTGAAAAACTGTTTTTT.

The chain carries TRBV7-2 and TRBJ1-1, with 10 bases lining up with TRBD1. The CDR3 consists of 14 residues. Per the germline V gene, CDR1 is SGHTA and CDR2 is FQGNSA. Unmatched junction bases numbered 11, after V lost 5 bases and J lost 11 bases. CDR3 DNA sequence: TGTGCCAGCAGCCCAAGGACAGGGGGGTATTGGGCTTTCTTT. This gives the protein CASSPRTGGYWAFF.

This CDR3 reads CASSPRGGLADHEQYF. CDR3 sequence (DNA): TGTGCCAGCAGTCCCCGAGGGGGACTAGCCGACCACGAGCAGTACTTC. The genes are TRBV25-1 and TRBJ2-7; 9 bases agree with TRBD2. Germline V gene data show CDR1 as MGHDK and CDR2 as SYGVNS. J was trimmed by 5 bases and V by 5 bases; bases with no gene match: 13. There are 16 residues in the CDR3.

This clone was observed once. The rearrangement joins TRBV10-3 to TRBJ1-2, with a weak D call TRBD1 (5 bases). The CDR3 totals 13 residues. Germline assignment: CDR1 ENHRY and CDR2 SYGVKD. The ends were cut back, 6 bases at V and 3 bases at J, with 11 bases in the middle. In nucleotides, the CDR3 is TGTGCCATCAGCGCCAGGGAGGACTATGGCTACACCTTC. Encoded protein: CAISAREDYGYTF.

The rearrangement joins TRBV6-6 to TRBJ2-2; 11 bases fit TRBD1. CDR3 length: 16 residues. With V trimmed by 5 bases and J by 6 bases, 8 bases remained unmatched. Germline values: CDR1 MNHNY, CDR2 SVGAGI (reference sequence). The CDR3 here is CASSQGTGGLAGELFF. CDR3 DNA sequence: TGTGCCAGCAGTCAAGGGACAGGGGGTTTAGCCGGGGAGCTGTTTTTT.

This chain links TRBV7-9 with TRBJ1-1, with TRBD1 matching 10 bases. The ends lost 3 bases at V and 6 bases at J; junction bases unmatched: 7. Per the germline V gene, CDR1 is SEHNR and CDR2 is FQNEAQ (reference sequence). The length of the CDR3 is 15 residues. The CDR3 bases are TGTGCCAGCAGCTTCAGTCGACAGGGGGCTTCTGAAGCTTTCTTT. This encodes CASSFSRQGASEAFF.

V usage is TRBV14 and J usage is TRBJ2-5; perhaps TRBD1 as D (6 bases). This CDR3 spans 15 amino acids. With 1 base removed from V and 5 bases from J, the gap between germline ends came to 14 bases. Germline CDR1 SGHDN, CDR2 FVKESK. CDR3 sequence (DNA): TGTGCCAGCAGCCAAGTCCCAGGGGTAAGGGAGACCCAGTACTTC. It yields the protein CASSQVPGVRETQYF.

The J gene is TRBJ1-2, the V gene TRBV7-9; D is undetermined. Germline V gives CDR1 SEHNR, CDR2 FQNEAQ (reference sequence). This CDR3 has 14 amino acids. Trimming removed 5 bases at V and 2 bases at J, with 12 bases between. DNA for the CDR3: TGTGCCAGCAGCCAATTCCAATCCAACTATGGCTACACCTTC. Its translation is CASSQFQSNYGYTF.

This chain links TRBV11-2 with TRBJ2-7; 8 nucleotides agree with TRBD1. CDR1 and CDR2 from the germline V gene are SGHAT and FQNNGV. With 0 bases clipped from V and 11 bases from J, the junction kept 9 bases outside the gene matches. This CDR3 contains 14 residues. CDR3 nucleotide sequence: TGTGCCAGCAGCTTAGATCGACGGACAGGGCCGGAGTACTTC. It translates to CASSLDRRTGPEYF.

This sequence joins TRBV19 and TRBJ1-2; D call uncertain. Per the germline V gene, CDR1 is LNHDA and CDR2 is SQIVND (reference sequence). Trimming stripped 3 bases from V and 8 bases from J, with 13 bases between. This CDR3 contains 13 residues. The CDR3, as DNA: TGTGCCAGTAGTATGGCCGGACTGGGAGGCTACACCTTC. Amino acid sequence: CASSMAGLGGYTF.

This clone appeared once. The CDR3 DNA sequence: TGTGCCAGCAGCTTGATCCCCGGGGGGGAGTGGAATACGCAGTATTTT. Translating it yields CASSLIPGGEWNTQYF. The chain links TRBV5-4 to TRBJ2-3; 8 bases are shared with TRBD2. V lost 1 base to trimming and J lost 7 bases; unmatched junction nucleotides: 11. CDR1 is SGHNT and CDR2 is YYREEE in the germline V gene (reference sequence). CDR3 length equals 16 residues. The full variable domain, its missing parts supplied by reference TRBV5-4 and TRBJ2-3, is ETGVTQSPTHLIKTRGQQVTLRCSSQSGHNTVSWYQQALGQGPQFIFQYYREEENGRGNFPPRFSGLQFPNYSSELNVNALELDDSALYLCASSLIPGGEWNTQYFGPGTRLTVL.

The rearrangement joins TRBV6-5 to TRBJ1-4, with 11 bases matching TRBD1. The CDR3 extends over 15 amino acids. J gave up 10 bases and V 0 bases, and 4 bases lay outside the gene matches. From germline, CDR1 is MNHEY and CDR2 SVGAGI. CDR3 in amino acids: CASSYSGTGGRKLFF. CDR3 DNA sequence: TGTGCCAGCAGTTACTCGGGGACAGGGGGTCGAAAACTGTTTTTT.

The J gene is TRBJ2-7, the V gene TRBV7-3; TRBD1 matches at 8 bases. V lost 1 base, J lost 2 bases, and 4 bases stayed unmatched. Germline V lookup: CDR1 SGHTA, CDR2 FQGTGA. The CDR3 has 15 residues. The CDR3 nucleotides are TGTGCCAGCAGCTTAATGGTGGGACAGGCCTACGAGCAGTACTTC. Its protein is CASSLMVGQAYEQYF.

V is TRBV15 and J is TRBJ2-7; D may be TRBD1 (6 bases). The CDR3 extends over 14 amino acids. Deletions cut 8 bases from V and 0 bases from J, with 14 bases between. Per germline, CDR1 LNHNV and CDR2 YYDKDF (reference sequence). The CDR3 spells CATQGPDSSYEQYF. Written as DNA, the CDR3 is TGTGCCACCCAGGGGCCGGACAGCTCCTACGAGCAGTACTTC.

The J gene is TRBJ2-7, the V gene TRBV15; 7 bases match TRBD1. V shed 1 base and J 2 bases; nucleotides not matched to a gene: 5. There are 15 residues in the CDR3. Germline V gives CDR1 LNHNV, CDR2 YYDKDF (reference sequence). CDR3 coding DNA: TGTGCCACCAGCAGAGGAGGACAGGCCGCCTACGAGCAGTACTTC. Protein: CATSRGGQAAYEQYF.

Of note for this clone: Sequence at one end of the junction differs from germline and may be a read error. The chain combines TRBV7-9 with TRBJ1-2; 7 bases are shared with TRBD1. The CDR3 is 15 amino acids. The germline V gene has CDR1 SEHNR and CDR2 FQNEAQ (reference sequence). CDR3 protein: CSSSFSGGAGYGYTF. The CDR3 DNA follows: TGTTCCAGCAGCTTTTCAGGGGGAGCCGGATATGGCTACACCTTC.

This sequence joins TRBV6-1 and TRBJ1-3, with a tentative D call TRBD1 (6 bases). This CDR3 spans 15 amino acids. Trimming pared 5 bases from V and 4 bases from J, leaving 15 bases between. Germline V gene sequence: CDR1 MNHNS, CDR2 SASEGT. Written as DNA, the CDR3 is TGTGCCAGCAGTCAAATGAGGGGGACAGGAAACACCATATATTTT. Translation: CASSQMRGTGNTIYF.

In DNA form, the CDR3 reads TGTGCCAGCAGTCCGGGACAGGAGACAGATACGCAGTATTTT. It translates to CASSPGQETDTQYF. The chain employs TRBV6-6 and TRBJ2-3, with 8 bases aligning to TRBD1. The germline CDR1 and CDR2 sequences are MNHNY and SVGAGI (reference sequence). V was clipped by 5 bases and J by 3 bases; unmatched bases: 4. The CDR3 spans 14 residues.

This sequence joins TRBV25-1 and TRBJ1-6, with D uncertain. Trimming stripped 2 bases from V and 8 bases from J, with 7 bases between. Germline values: CDR1 MGHDK, CDR2 SYGVNS. This CDR3 is 13 amino acids long. The CDR3 DNA follows: TGTGCCAGCAGTGAAGGCAGTCATTCACCCCTCCACTTT. The encoded protein is CASSEGSHSPLHF. Full variable domain (missing parts from reference TRBV25-1 and TRBJ1-6): EADIYQTPRYLVIGTGKKITLECSQTMGHDKMYWYQQDPGMELHLIHYSYGVNSTEKGDLSSESTVSRIRTEHFPLTLESARPSHTSQYLCASSEGSHSPLHFGNGTRLTVT.

The table lists this clone with a count of one. The chain joins TRBV19 to TRBJ2-3; 7 nucleotides match TRBD1. V dropped 6 bases and J dropped 3; count of bases not matched to a gene: 3. This CDR3 comprises 13 residues. From germline, CDR1 is LNHDA and CDR2 SQIVND (reference sequence). The CDR3 loop reads CASSDRETDTQYF. CDR3 DNA sequence: TGTGCCAGTAGCGACAGGGAGACAGATACGCAGTATTTT.